This entry lists 22 T cell receptor beta chains sequenced from one sample in a study of OX40 agonist ivuxolimab in advanced cancers. Clones were sequenced by immunoSEQ multiplex PCR, and TCRdb holds only the in-frame ones, with some missing. The profile covers about 45,000 clones, with more than 75% appearing a single time and under 20% taken by the ten largest. The sample was CD4+ or CD8+ T cells sorted from blood, taken in a trial of the OX40 agonist ivuxolimab. The receptor source for this set is an adult with an advanced solid tumor such as melanoma, head and neck, liver or kidney cancer.

This sequence joins TRBV2 and TRBJ1-1; weak D call: TRBD1 (5 bases). Germline-derived CDR1 and CDR2 are SNHLY and FYNNEI. The V end lost 4 bases, the J end lost 1 base, and 13 bases lay between the germline ends. CDR3 length equals 15 residues. CDR3 protein: CASSVSGTPNTEAFF. CDR3 bases: TGTGCCAGCAGTGTTTCCGGGACCCCGAACACTGAAGCTTTCTTT.

The rearrangement links TRBV2 to TRBJ1-3; D gene ambiguous. Germline V gene sequence: CDR1 SNHLY, CDR2 FYNNEI. Between the trimmed V and J ends, which lost 4 bases and 4 bases, there was a span of 20 bases. This CDR3 has 17 residues. The CDR3 DNA sequence: TGTGCCAGCAGTGCTTATATTCGTGATGTAGTCGGAAACACCATATATTTT. Amino acids: CASSAYIRDVVGNTIYF.

The V gene is TRBV5-8, the J gene TRBJ1-5; D is unresolved. Germline-derived CDR1 and CDR2 are SGHTS and YDEGEE. CDR3 length equals 12 residues. Trimming left V 4 bases short and J 7 bases short, with 9 bases between. Written as DNA, the CDR3 is TGTGCCAGCAGCCCGGGTTGGCAGCCCCAGCATTTT. Translation gives CASSPGWQPQHF.

CDR3 protein: CASSLGVNTEAFF. CDR3 coding DNA: TGTGCCAGCTCCTTGGGGGTGAACACTGAAGCTTTCTTT. The chain is built from TRBV19 and TRBJ1-1; tentative D call: TRBD1 (5 bases). Between the trimmed V and J ends, which lost 9 bases and 0 bases, there was a span of 11 bases. CDR3 length: 13 residues. Germline assignment: CDR1 LNHDA and CDR2 SQIVND (reference sequence).

This clone was counted many times. The V and J genes are TRBV11-1 and TRBJ2-7; D ambiguous. Germline V lookup: CDR1 SGHAT, CDR2 FQDESV (reference sequence). Trimming removed 3 bases at V and 2 bases at J, with 8 bases between. The CDR3 covers 13 residues. CDR3 nucleotides: TGTGCCAGCAGCTTCGTAGGAACCTACGAGCAGTACTTC. Translated: CASSFVGTYEQYF.

The chain uses TRBV25-1 and TRBJ2-7; D is possibly TRBD1 or TRBD2 (6 bases each). V lost 4 bases to trimming and J lost 2 bases, with 15 bases between them. CDR1 is MGHDK, CDR2 SYGVNS, per germline. CDR3 length: 15 residues. The chain's CDR3 is CASSGSRGPAYEQYF. The DNA of the CDR3 is TGTGCCAGCAGTGGTTCTCGGGGGCCGGCCTACGAGCAGTACTTC.

J is TRBJ1-2 and V is TRBV6-5; D remains unclear. The V gene's germline CDR1 is MNHEY and CDR2 SVGAGI. This CDR3 region has 11 residues. Trimming took off 2 bases at V and 9 bases at J, with 7 bases between the two ends. The CDR3 DNA is TGTGCCAGCAGTTACGGGGTCAGCTACACCTTC. This encodes CASSYGVSYTF.

The chain joins TRBV19 to TRBJ2-3; D not certain. CDR3 size: 14 residues. The germline V and J ends were trimmed by 3 bases and 2 bases, with 9 bases remaining between them. Germline assignment: CDR1 LNHDA and CDR2 SQIVND (reference sequence). The CDR3 nucleotides are TGTGCCAGTAGTATTTTTTTAGCCACAGATACGCAGTATTTT. Amino acids: CASSIFLATDTQYF. Full variable domain (remainder filled in from reference TRBV19 and TRBJ2-3): DGGITQSPKYLFRKEGQNVTLSCEQNLNHDAMYWYRQDPGQGLRLIYYSQIVNDFQKGDIAEGYSVSREKKESFPLTVTSAQKNPTAFYLCASSIFLATDTQYFGPGTRLTVL.

In its sample, this clone was seen a few times. The chain is built from TRBV29-1 and TRBJ1-2; D is uncertain. The CDR3 runs 10 residues. The V gene's germline CDR1 is SQVTM and CDR2 ANQGSEA. The CDR3 here is CRVGDYGYTF. For the CDR3, the DNA is TGCAGGGTAGGCGACTATGGCTACACCTTC.

The chain joins TRBV2 to TRBJ2-5, with TRBD2 identical over 7 bases. After removal of 9 bases from V and 13 bases from J, the junction contained 14 bases not matched to a gene. Germline V lookup: CDR1 SNHLY, CDR2 FYNNEI. The CDR3 has 12 residues. CDR3 coding DNA: TGTGCCAGTTTAGCGGGCACGAGCATTGGGTACTTC. Translating it yields CASLAGTSIGYF.

This clone has only one observation. The rearrangement links TRBV9 to TRBJ2-7; D unclear. The CDR3 has 15 amino acids. Germline loops: CDR1 SGDLS, CDR2 YYNGEE. V lost 0 bases and J 2 bases, leaving 12 bases between the germline ends. CDR3 coding DNA: TGTGCCAGCAGCGTAGGCAGGAACCCCACCTACGAGCAGTACTTC. Its translation: CASSVGRNPTYEQYF. Complete variable domain (other parts from reference TRBV9 and TRBJ2-7): DSGVTQTPKHLITATGQRVTLRCSPRSGDLSVYWYQQSLDQGLQFLIQYYNGEERAKGNILERFSAQQFPDLHSELNLSSLELGDSALYFCASSVGRNPTYEQYFGPGTRLTVT.

The chain combines TRBV2 with TRBJ2-3, with 10 bases lining up with TRBD1. Germline values: CDR1 SNHLY, CDR2 FYNNEI. The CDR3 spans 13 residues. J lost 4 bases, V lost 10 bases, and 5 bases had no gene match. The CDR3, as DNA: TGTGCCATAACGACAGGGGGCGCAGATACGCAGTATTTT. Amino acids: CAITTGGADTQYF.

In its sample, this clone was seen once. This chain joins TRBV7-9 and TRBJ2-1; TRBD2 might be the D (5 bases). Germline V lookup: CDR1 SEHNR, CDR2 FQNEAQ (reference sequence). Trimming took 6 bases from V and 9 from J, leaving 12 bases between them. The CDR3 covers 12 residues. CDR3 loop: CASSPDWSEQFF. CDR3 bases: TGTGCCAGCAGTCCGGACTGGAGTGAGCAGTTCTTC.

The CDR3 region has the DNA TGCGCCAGCAGCTTGGTTGGTGTTGTGATGGGGACAAAGAACACTGAAGCTTTCTTT. Protein product: CASSLVGVVMGTKNTEAFF. This rearrangement joins TRBV5-1 to TRBJ1-1, with D perhaps TRBD1 (6 bases). V lost 0 bases to trimming and J lost 1 base, with 22 bases between them. From germline, CDR1 is SGHRS and CDR2 YFSETQ. This CDR3 contains 19 residues.

This clone has more than one count but fewer than ten. The chain recombines TRBV28 with TRBJ2-3; D remains unclear. Germline CDR1 is MDHEN and CDR2 is SYDVKM. The CDR3 spans 12 residues. Trimming removed 2 bases at V and 6 bases at J, with 6 bases between. CDR3 loop: CASSLQEDTQYF. In DNA form, the CDR3 reads TGTGCCAGCAGTTTACAGGAGGATACGCAGTATTTT.

The CDR3: CASSPKGGGGELFF. The CDR3 coding sequence is TGTGCCAGCAGCCCCAAAGGAGGGGGCGGGGAGCTGTTTTTT. This chain uses TRBV5-4 with TRBJ2-2; TRBD1 or TRBD2 may be the D gene (6 bases each). Deletions cut 4 bases from V and 7 bases from J, with 14 bases between. Germline V CDR1 and CDR2: SGHNT, YYREEE (reference sequence). The CDR3 spans 14 residues.

The rearrangement joins TRBV6-5 to TRBJ1-1, with no clear D. This CDR3 comprises 14 residues. V gave up 6 bases and J gave up 1 base, with 12 bases separating them. CDR1 is MNHEY and CDR2 is SVGAGI in the germline V gene. The DNA of the CDR3 is TGTGCCAGCAGCCCCCTTCCCGGGAACACTGAAGCTTTCTTT. It encodes CASSPLPGNTEAFF.

In the case of this clone: Distinct nucleotide sequences in the sample also encode this CDR3. The rearrangement links TRBV14 to TRBJ2-3; D unresolved. CDR1 and CDR2 (germline): SGHDN, FVKESK. Trimming removed 4 bases at V and 2 bases at J, with 7 bases between. The CDR3 consists of 13 residues. CDR3 sequence (DNA): TGTGCCAGCAGCCCGTTGAACACAGATACGCAGTATTTT. Its translation: CASSPLNTDTQYF.

The chain joins TRBV15 to TRBJ1-2; the match to TRBD1 covers 12 bases. V shed 5 bases, J shed 8 bases, and the junction held 9 bases outside the gene matches. Germline V gene data show CDR1 as LNHNV and CDR2 as YYDKDF (reference sequence). This CDR3 spans 15 amino acids. CDR3 protein: CATSGAGTGGSGYTF. CDR3 in DNA: TGTGCCACCAGCGGAGCCGGGACAGGGGGCTCAGGCTACACCTTC. Full variable domain (missing parts from reference TRBV15 and TRBJ1-2): DAMVIQNPRYQVTQFGKPVTLSCSQTLNHNVMYWYQQKSSQAPKLLFHYYDKDFNNEADTPDNFQSRRPNTSFCFLDIRSPGLGDTAMYLCATSGAGTGGSGYTFGSGTRLTVV.

This clone was counted only a few times. The rearrangement joins TRBV19 to TRBJ2-7, with D perhaps TRBD2 (6 bases). In germline, CDR1 is LNHDA, CDR2 SQIVND (reference sequence). This CDR3 spans 14 amino acids. V was shortened by 3 bases and J by 0 bases, with 9 bases between the two germline ends. The CDR3 DNA reads as TGTGCCAGTAGTATCACGGGACTCTCCTACGAGCAGTACTTC. Amino acid sequence: CASSITGLSYEQYF.

The chain has TRBV7-9 and TRBJ1-4; no clear D. The length of the CDR3 is 13 residues. Trimming removed 4 bases at V and 4 bases at J, with 7 bases between. CDR1 is SEHNR, CDR2 FQNEAQ, per germline (reference sequence). CDR3 sequence (DNA): TGTGCCAGCAGCTCGAGGGATAATGAAAAACTGTTTTTT. The encoded protein is CASSSRDNEKLFF.

About this clone: Sequence at one end of the junction differs from germline and may be a read error. V gene TRBV7-7 combines with J gene TRBJ2-2, with D possibly TRBD1 on 6 matching bases. The CDR3 covers 14 residues. The germline gives CDR1 SSHAT, CDR2 FNYEAQ (reference sequence). The CDR3 loop is CASSWTENTGELFF. Written as DNA, the CDR3 is TGTGCTAGCAGCTGGACAGAGAACACCGGGGAGCTGTTTTTT. Full variable domain (missing parts from reference TRBV7-7 and TRBJ2-2): GAGVSQSPRYKVTKRGQDVTLRCDPISSHATLYWYQQALGQGPEFLTYFNYEAQPDKSGLPSDRFSAERPEGSISTLTIQRTEQRDSAMYRCASSWTENTGELFFGEGSRLTVL.